The clone carrying this TCR beta chain was seen a few times. The antigen is unknown. These data come from a study of metastatic and nonmetastatic thyroid tumors. Whole-study context: Repertoires from malignant and benign thyroid patients were compared across blood and tumor or nodule tissue.

Study-level findings and limits: Relative to benign nodules, malignant thyroid tumors were reportedly characterized by significantly elevated TCR beta diversity in blood and tumor.

This CDR3 has 14 residues. V was pared by 5 bases and J by 7 bases, with 17 bases between. The germline V gene encodes CDR1 MDHEN and CDR2 SYDVKM. The authors' processing: CDR3 was compared across clinicopathological groups, and the resulting differences were used to build a distant-metastasis classifier for papillary thyroid cancer. TCRdb re-called the PCR reads through MiXCR. The V and J calls, along with clone size, are taken from TCRdb and not from the paper's own processing. The table includes approximately 10,000 clones, roughly a third detected once. Prior to thyroid surgery, none of the patients had received any treatment.

V usage is TRBV28 and J usage is TRBJ1-2; D is possibly TRBD1 (6 bases). This sequence was found in a female donor with papillary thyroid cancer or a benign thyroid nodule (not recorded which). Some clones in this sample may be carry-over from other donors' samples. The sequencing sample was made of tumor tissue. This CDR3 reads CASSQARGFLGYTF. The CDR3, as DNA: TGTGCCAGCAGTCAAGCCAGGGGCTTTCTTGGCTACACCTTC.